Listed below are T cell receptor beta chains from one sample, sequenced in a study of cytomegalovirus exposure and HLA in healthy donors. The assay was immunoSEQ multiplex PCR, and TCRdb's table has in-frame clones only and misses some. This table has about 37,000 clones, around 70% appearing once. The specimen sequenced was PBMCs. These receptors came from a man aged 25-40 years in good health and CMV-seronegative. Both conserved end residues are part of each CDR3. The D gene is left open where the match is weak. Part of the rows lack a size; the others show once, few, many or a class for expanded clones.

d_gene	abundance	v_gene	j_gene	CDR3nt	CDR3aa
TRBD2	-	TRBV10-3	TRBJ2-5	TGTGCCATCAGTGGGACTAGCGGAGAGACCCAGTACTTC	CAISGTSGETQYF
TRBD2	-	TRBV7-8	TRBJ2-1	TGTGCCAGCAGCCCAGCGGGGGGGCCCTACAATGAGCAGTTCTTC	CASSPAGGPYNEQFF
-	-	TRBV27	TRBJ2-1	TGTGCCAGCAGGCCAGGGACTGCCTTTATCAATGAGCAGTTCTTC	CASRPGTAFINEQFF
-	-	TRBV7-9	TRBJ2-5	TGTGCCAGCAGCTCATTAAACAGGGCGAAAGAGACCCAGTACTTC	CASSSLNRAKETQYF
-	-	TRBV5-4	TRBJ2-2	TGTGCCAGCAGCTTGTCAGGGTCTACCGGGGAGCTGTTTTTT	CASSLSGSTGELFF
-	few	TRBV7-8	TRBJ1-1	TGTGCCAGCAGCTTAATTGGCAGGATGAACACTGAAGCTTTCTTT	CASSLIGRMNTEAFF
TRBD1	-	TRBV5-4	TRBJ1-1	TGTGCCAGCAGCAGACAGGGGCTGAACACTGAAGCTTTCTTT	CASSRQGLNTEAFF
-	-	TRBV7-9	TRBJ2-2	TGTGCCAGCAGCCAGACAAACACGAACACCGGGGAGCTGTTTTTT	CASSQTNTNTGELFF
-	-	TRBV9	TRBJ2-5	TGTGCCAGCAGCGTAGGAGGAGAGACCCAGTACTTC	CASSVGGETQYF
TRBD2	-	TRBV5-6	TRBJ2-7	TGTGCCAGCAGCCGAGGGGCCGGGACTACAACCTACGAGCAGTACTTC	CASSRGAGTTTYEQYF
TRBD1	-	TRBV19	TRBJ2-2	TGTGCCAGTAGGGCACAGGGGGGTGGGCACACCGGGGAGCTGTTTTTT	CASRAQGGGHTGELFF
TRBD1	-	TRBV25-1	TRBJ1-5	TGTGCCAGCAGTGAACCCGGGACAGGGTCTCAGCCCCAGCATTTT	CASSEPGTGSQPQHF
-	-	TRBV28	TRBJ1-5	TGTGCCAGCAGTTCTAGGGGAAAGCCCCAGCATTTT	CASSSRGKPQHF
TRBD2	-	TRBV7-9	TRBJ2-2	TGTGCCAGCAGCTTACCTAGCGGGGGCCCGAACACCGGGGAGCTGTTTTTT	CASSLPSGGPNTGELFF
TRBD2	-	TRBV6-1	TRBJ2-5	TGTGCCAGCAGTCTCAACCCGGGACTAAGGGAGACCCAGTACTTC	CASSLNPGLRETQYF
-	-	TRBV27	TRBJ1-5	TGTGCCAGCAGTCTCGCGGGAGGGAAGGGCAATCAGCCCCAGCATTTT	CASSLAGGKGNQPQHF
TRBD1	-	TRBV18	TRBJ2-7	TGTGCCAGCTCAGCCACAGGGGTCTACGAGCAGTACTTC	CASSATGVYEQYF
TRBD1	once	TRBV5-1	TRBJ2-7	TGCGCCAGCAGCTTGCCTCGCCAGGGGGCCAACGAGCAGTACTTC	CASSLPRQGANEQYF
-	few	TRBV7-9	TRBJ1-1	TGTGCCAGCAGCTCGCAGAGGGATCTTCGTGAAGCTTTCTTT	CASSSQRDLREAFF
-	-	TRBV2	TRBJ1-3	TGTGCCAGCAGCCTACGACAGGTTGCTGGAAACACCATATATTTT	CASSLRQVAGNTIYF
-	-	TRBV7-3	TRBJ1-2	TGTGCCAGCAGTTTACAGGGAAACTATGGCTACACCTTC	CASSLQGNYGYTF
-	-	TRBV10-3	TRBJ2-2	TGTGCCATCAGCCCTCGGGCCCTAGGGGGTTTGGTTGAGCTGTTTTTT	CAISPRALGGLVELFF
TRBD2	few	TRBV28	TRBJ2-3	TGTGCCAGCAGCGGACGGGGGGGCACAGATACGCAGTATTTT	CASSGRGGTDTQYF
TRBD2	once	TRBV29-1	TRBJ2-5	TGCAGCGTAGCGGGAGGACATCGGGAGACCCAGTACTTC	CSVAGGHRETQYF
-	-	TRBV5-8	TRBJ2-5	TGTGCCAGCCAGAACCTCGGGGGTGGCGAGACCCAGTACTTC	CASQNLGGGETQYF
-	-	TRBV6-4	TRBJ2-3	TGTGCCAGCAAAGGGGATGGCCTGACAGATACGCAGTATTTT	CASKGDGLTDTQYF
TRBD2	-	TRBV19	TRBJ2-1	TGTGCCAGTAGTATAACTAGCGGAAATTACAATGAGCAGTTCTTC	CASSITSGNYNEQFF
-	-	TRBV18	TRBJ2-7	TGTGCCAGCTCACCCCTCGAGGGCTACGAGCAGTACTTC	CASSPLEGYEQYF
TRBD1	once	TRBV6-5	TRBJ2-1	TGTGCCAGCAGCAGGGGGTACCCCGGGGATGAGCAGTTCTTC	CASSRGYPGDEQFF
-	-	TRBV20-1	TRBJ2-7	TGCAGTGCTAGAGATGTTCCCGAGCAGTACTTC	CSARDVPEQYF
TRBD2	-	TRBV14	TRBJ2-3	TGTGCCAGCAGCCAATCAGCGGGGGTCCCAGATACGCAGTATTTT	CASSQSAGVPDTQYF
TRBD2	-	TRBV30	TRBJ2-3	TGTGCCTGGAAGATAGCGGGAGGAACCACAGATACGCAGTATTTT	CAWKIAGGTTDTQYF
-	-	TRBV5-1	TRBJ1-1	TGCGCCAGCAGCAGCAGACAGGAGAACACTGAAGCTTTCTTT	CASSSRQENTEAFF
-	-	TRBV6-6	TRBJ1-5	TGTGCCAGCAGCACTCCCGGAGGCAGATTGAATCAGCCCCAGCATTTT	CASSTPGGRLNQPQHF
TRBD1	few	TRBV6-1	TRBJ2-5	TGTGCCAGCAGACACCGGGACAGGGCGGTAGAGACCCAGTACTTC	CASRHRDRAVETQYF
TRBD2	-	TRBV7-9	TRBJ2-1	TGTGCCAGCAGCTTAGGACTAGCCGAGGGTGGGGAGCAGTTCTTC	CASSLGLAEGGEQFF
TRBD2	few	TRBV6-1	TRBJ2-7	TGTGCCAGCAGTGAAACGGGAGGGCCGTACGAGCAGTACTTC	CASSETGGPYEQYF
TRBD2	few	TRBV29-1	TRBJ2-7	TGCAGCGTTGAAGGCCCTAGCGGAGTCTACGAGCAGTACTTC	CSVEGPSGVYEQYF
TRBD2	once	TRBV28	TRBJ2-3	TGTGCCAGCAGCGGGACTAGCGGGAGGGTTGGTGTCGCAGATACGCAGTATTTT	CASSGTSGRVGVADTQYF
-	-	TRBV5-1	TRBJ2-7	TGCGCCAGCAGCTTGGTTCCAGGGACCTACGAGCAGTACTTC	CASSLVPGTYEQYF
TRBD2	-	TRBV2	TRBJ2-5	TGTGCCAGCCGGTGGGGACTACAAGAGACCCAGTACTTC	CASRWGLQETQYF
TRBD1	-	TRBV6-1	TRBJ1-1	TGTGCCAGTAGTCAGAGAGACAGGGGGCTCACTGAAGCTTTCTTT	CASSQRDRGLTEAFF
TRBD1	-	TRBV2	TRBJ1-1	TGTGCCAGCAGACCCAGGACAGGGCGGAACACTGAAGCTTTCTTT	CASRPRTGRNTEAFF
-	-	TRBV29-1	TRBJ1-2	TGCAGCGTTGAAAGTGGGGCCTTATTAAATGGCTACACCTTC	CSVESGALLNGYTF
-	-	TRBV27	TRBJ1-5	TGTGCCAGCAGTTGGGGGGTCGGTCAGCCCCAGCATTTT	CASSWGVGQPQHF
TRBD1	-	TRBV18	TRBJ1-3	TGTGCCAGCTCACCTTCGACAGGGGTAGGAAACACCATATATTTT	CASSPSTGVGNTIYF
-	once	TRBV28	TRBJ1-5	TGTGCCAGCAGTTTATTAGCCAGAATGAGCAATCAGCCCCAGCATTTT	CASSLLARMSNQPQHF